These 2 T cell receptor beta chains came from one sample sequenced in a study of kidney transplant recipient with SARS-CoV-2 infection. TCRdb re-called the reads through MiXCR, storing one row per CDR3 protein. The table includes 200,000 to 300,000 distinct CDR3 sequences, roughly 26% detected once. Sequencing was performed on a blood sample, taken at baseline and on roughly day 120 from a kidney transplant recipient. The origin of the receptors is a young adult male patient who had COVID-19 and was a kidney transplant recipient. A subset of T cells may come from the graft donor.

A word on this clonotype: Mismatch with germline at one junction end may stem from a read error. This rearrangement joins TRBV6-5 to TRBJ2-4; the D is unclear. The J call is doubtful: the DNA matches TRBJ1-2 better. The CDR3 length is 17 residues. Germline V gene data show CDR1 as MNHEY and CDR2 as SVGAGI. The DNA of the CDR3 is TGCGCCAGCAGTTTTGCAACGGGATGTAGAAAGACCTATGGCTACACCTTC. This encodes CASSFATGCRKTYGYTF.

This clonotype appeared many times. J is TRBJ1-2 and V is TRBV25-1, with no clear D. Looked up from germline, CDR1 is MGHDK and CDR2 is SYGVNS. The ends were cut back, 5 bases at V and 4 bases at J, with 23 bases in the middle. CDR3 length: 17 amino acids. CDR3 in amino acids: CASSTGSELGKTYGYTF. The CDR3 nucleotides read TGTGCCAGCAGTACGGGCTCAGAACTGGGAAAGACCTATGGCTACACCTTC.